This record covers a single T cell receptor (beta chain). Its specificity is not known. The time point is: late sampling 161 to 241 days after vaccination in a few convalescent patients. TCRdb reprocessed the PCR reads via MiXCR and lists one record per CDR3 protein. The profile shows roughly 30,000 distinct CDR3 sequences, around 53% of them singletons. This CDR3 has 15 residues. Trimming removed 2 bases at V and 1 base at J, with 11 bases between. The germline V gene encodes CDR1 MDHEN and CDR2 SYDVKM. The data were obtained in a study of vaccination and CD4 T cells after COVID-19. Study details: Six males and four females, two Hispanic, made up the convalescents. General study results and limits: For SARS-CoV-2-reactive clonotypes, the median went from about 22 to 38, a nonsignificant increase. Spike mono-reactive status applied to 304 of 307 vaccine-specific clones in convalescent patients.

The sample here was CD4+ T cells from blood, taken about 7 months after SARS-CoV-2 vaccination. V gene TRBV28 combines with J gene TRBJ1-2; D is ambiguous. The TCR sequence derives from a human donor who had recovered from COVID-19. The CDR3 loop reads CASSLTDPYNYGYTF. The CDR3 region has the DNA TGTGCCAGCAGTTTAACAGACCCATATAACTATGGCTACACCTTC.